These T cell receptor beta chains were read from a single sample in a study of blood T cells in healthy people across ages. TCRdb fed the 5' RACE reads into MiXCR, producing one record per CDR3 protein. The sample lists some 1,500,000 distinct CDR3 sequences; roughly 43% were seen once. The sequenced sample was blood. The receptor set was obtained from a woman aged 18-29 years in good health. Both conserved end residues are part of each CDR3. The order of the fields is V gene, J gene, CDR3 protein.

>TRBV11-2|TRBJ2-7
CASSLDLPRQGAYNEQYF
>TRBV3-1|TRBJ1-2
CASSQGRDRRNYGYTF
>TRBV28|TRBJ2-7
CANRWTSEGVQYF
>TRBV3-1|TRBJ1-2
CASSLDRIYTF
>TRBV7-9|TRBJ1-1
CASSLEGFTFF
>TRBV9|TRBJ2-1
CASSVRGPLDEQFF
>TRBV12-3/TRBV12-4|TRBJ2-3
CASSLGLAGTADTQYF
>TRBV12-3/TRBV12-4|TRBJ2-5
CASSRRRGETQYF
>TRBV7-2|TRBJ2-1
CASSLAPGVDEQFF
>TRBV29-1|TRBJ2-1
CSVEDPRAGSYNEQFF
>TRBV28|TRBJ2-7
CASSFYRLNYEQYF
>TRBV2|TRBJ1-1
CASRNRGCRAFF
>TRBV20-1|TRBJ2-3
CSAKLAGITDTQYF